A selection of T cell receptor beta chains follows, all from one sample in a study of shared clonotypes between healthy human individuals. The method was immunoSEQ multiplex PCR; TCRdb's version includes in-frame clones alone and lacks a portion of them. The sample yields about 470,000 clones, 70% to 80% seen once. Sequencing input: PBMCs. Receptor source: a woman in her forties in good health. Some clones in this sample may be carry-over from other donors' samples. The CDR3 runs from the conserved cysteine through the conserved F or W. The D gene is left open where the match is weak. Size tells how often a clone was seen (once, few, many) or the class of an expanded clone, and some rows leave it out.

d_call: NA
j_call: TRBJ2-3
v_call: TRBV6-4
clone_size: NA
cdr3_nt: TGTGCCAGCAGTGTCGTTGGCAGTAGCACAGATACGCAGTATTTT
cdr3_aa: CASSVVGSSTDTQYF

d_call: NA
j_call: TRBJ2-3
v_call: TRBV19
clone_size: NA
cdr3_nt: TGTGCCAGTAGTAAACCGGGACACCTGAGAGGCACAGATACGCAGTATTTT
cdr3_aa: CASSKPGHLRGTDTQYF

d_call: TRBD2
j_call: TRBJ2-1
v_call: TRBV4-3
clone_size: NA
cdr3_nt: TGCGCCAGCAGCCCGGGAGGGAGTGAGCAGTTCTTC
cdr3_aa: CASSPGGSEQFF

d_call: NA
j_call: TRBJ2-1
v_call: TRBV6-4
clone_size: NA
cdr3_nt: TGTGCCAGCAGTGACTGGCCTGGAAGGGGGAACCCCAATGAGCAGTTCTTC
cdr3_aa: CASSDWPGRGNPNEQFF

d_call: NA
j_call: TRBJ2-7
v_call: TRBV6-1
clone_size: NA
cdr3_nt: TGTGCCAGCACCACCTTCACGGGCTCCTACGAGCAGTACTTC
cdr3_aa: CASTTFTGSYEQYF

d_call: TRBD1
j_call: TRBJ2-5
v_call: TRBV18
clone_size: NA
cdr3_nt: TGTGCCAGCTCACGGACAGGTCAAGAGACCCAGTACTTC
cdr3_aa: CASSRTGQETQYF

d_call: NA
j_call: TRBJ2-6
v_call: TRBV30
clone_size: NA
cdr3_nt: TGTGCCTGGAGTGAGGGCTCTGGGGCCAACGTCCTGACTTTC
cdr3_aa: CAWSEGSGANVLTF

d_call: TRBD1
j_call: TRBJ2-7
v_call: TRBV18
clone_size: NA
cdr3_nt: TGTGCCAGCTCACCACTGCTTGGACAGGGCTACGAGCAGTACTTC
cdr3_aa: CASSPLLGQGYEQYF

d_call: TRBD1
j_call: TRBJ1-1
v_call: TRBV7-3
clone_size: NA
cdr3_nt: TGTGCCAGCAGCTCGGGACAGGTGGGCACTGAAGCTTTCTTT
cdr3_aa: CASSSGQVGTEAFF

d_call: NA
j_call: TRBJ2-7
v_call: TRBV6-5
clone_size: NA
cdr3_nt: TGTGCCAGCAGTTCTCCTGGGTACGAGCAGTACTTC
cdr3_aa: CASSSPGYEQYF

d_call: NA
j_call: TRBJ1-1
v_call: TRBV28
clone_size: few
cdr3_nt: TGTGCCAGCAGTTTAGGCACCGTGAACACTGAAGCTTTCTTT
cdr3_aa: CASSLGTVNTEAFF

d_call: TRBD1
j_call: TRBJ1-4
v_call: TRBV7-9
clone_size: NA
cdr3_nt: TGTGCCACGGGACAGGTTAATGAAAAACTGTTTTTT
cdr3_aa: CATGQVNEKLFF

d_call: NA
j_call: TRBJ1-3
v_call: TRBV2
clone_size: NA
cdr3_nt: TGTGCCAGCAGTGTAAACAGGGCCGAGAGCTCTGGAAACACCATATATTTT
cdr3_aa: CASSVNRAESSGNTIYF

d_call: TRBD2
j_call: TRBJ2-3
v_call: TRBV7-3
clone_size: NA
cdr3_nt: TGTGCCAGCAGCTTAATAGCGGGAGTTACAGATACGCAGTATTTT
cdr3_aa: CASSLIAGVTDTQYF

d_call: NA
j_call: TRBJ1-1
v_call: TRBV18
clone_size: NA
cdr3_nt: TGTGCCAGCTCACCACCACGTGGTCTAGGTAGTAACACTGAAGCTTTCTTT
cdr3_aa: CASSPPRGLGSNTEAFF

d_call: TRBD2
j_call: TRBJ2-2
v_call: TRBV27
clone_size: NA
cdr3_nt: TGTGCCAGCAGGCTAATAGCGGGCCTCACCGGGGAGCTGTTTTTT
cdr3_aa: CASRLIAGLTGELFF

d_call: TRBD2
j_call: TRBJ2-1
v_call: TRBV27
clone_size: NA
cdr3_nt: TGTGCCAGCAGTTCGACCCCTACTAGCGCCAATGAGCAGTTCTTC
cdr3_aa: CASSSTPTSANEQFF

d_call: TRBD1
j_call: TRBJ1-2
v_call: TRBV27
clone_size: NA
cdr3_nt: TGTGCCAGCACCTTATACCAGGGGGCCTATGGCTACACCTTC
cdr3_aa: CASTLYQGAYGYTF